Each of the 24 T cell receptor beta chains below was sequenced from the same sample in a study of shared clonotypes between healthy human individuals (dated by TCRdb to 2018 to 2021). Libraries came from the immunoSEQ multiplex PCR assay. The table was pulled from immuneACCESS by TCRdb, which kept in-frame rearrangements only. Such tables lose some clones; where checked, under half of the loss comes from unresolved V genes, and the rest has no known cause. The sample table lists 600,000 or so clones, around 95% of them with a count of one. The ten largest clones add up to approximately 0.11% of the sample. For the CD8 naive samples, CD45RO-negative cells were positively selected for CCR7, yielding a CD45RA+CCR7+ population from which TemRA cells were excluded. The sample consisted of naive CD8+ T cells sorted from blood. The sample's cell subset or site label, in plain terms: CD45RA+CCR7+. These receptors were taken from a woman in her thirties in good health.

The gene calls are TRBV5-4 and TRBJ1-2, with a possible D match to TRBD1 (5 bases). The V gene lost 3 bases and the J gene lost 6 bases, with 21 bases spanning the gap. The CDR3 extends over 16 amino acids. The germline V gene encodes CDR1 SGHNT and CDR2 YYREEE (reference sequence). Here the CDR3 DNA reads TGTGCCAGCAGCTCGTCGACAGCACTTCATTATGATGGCTACACCTTC. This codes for CASSSSTALHYDGYTF.

This CDR3 is CASSPGLAGQETQYF. In DNA form, the CDR3 reads TGTGCCAGCAGCCCCGGACTAGCGGGGCAAGAGACCCAGTACTTC. The chain has TRBV5-4 and TRBJ2-5; 12 positions agree with TRBD2. Germline CDR1 reads SGHNT; CDR2 reads YYREEE (reference sequence). The CDR3 has 15 residues. V trimming: 4 bases; J trimming: 2 bases; junction bases outside the gene matches: 3.

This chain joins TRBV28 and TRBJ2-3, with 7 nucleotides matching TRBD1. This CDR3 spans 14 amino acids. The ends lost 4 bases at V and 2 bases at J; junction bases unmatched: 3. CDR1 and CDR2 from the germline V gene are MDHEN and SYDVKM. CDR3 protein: CASSWDRNTDTQYF. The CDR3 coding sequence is TGTGCCAGCAGTTGGGACAGAAACACAGATACGCAGTATTTT.

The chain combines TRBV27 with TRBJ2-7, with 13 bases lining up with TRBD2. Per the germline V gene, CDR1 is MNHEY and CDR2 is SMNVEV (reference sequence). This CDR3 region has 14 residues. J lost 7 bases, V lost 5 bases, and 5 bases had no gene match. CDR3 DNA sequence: TGTGCCAGCAGTCCCGGGACTAGCGGGAAAGAGCAGTACTTC. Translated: CASSPGTSGKEQYF.

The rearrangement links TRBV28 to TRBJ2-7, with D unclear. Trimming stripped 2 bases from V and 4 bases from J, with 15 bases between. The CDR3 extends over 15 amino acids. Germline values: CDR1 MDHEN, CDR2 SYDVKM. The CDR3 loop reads CASSLVADFRYEQYF. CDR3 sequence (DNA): TGTGCCAGCAGTTTAGTGGCAGACTTTCGGTACGAGCAGTACTTC.

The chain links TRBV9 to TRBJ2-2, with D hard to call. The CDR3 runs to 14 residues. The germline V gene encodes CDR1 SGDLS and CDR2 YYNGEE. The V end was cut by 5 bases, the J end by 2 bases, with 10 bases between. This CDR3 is CASRMADNTGELFF. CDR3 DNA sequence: TGTGCCAGCAGGATGGCAGACAACACCGGGGAGCTGTTTTTT.

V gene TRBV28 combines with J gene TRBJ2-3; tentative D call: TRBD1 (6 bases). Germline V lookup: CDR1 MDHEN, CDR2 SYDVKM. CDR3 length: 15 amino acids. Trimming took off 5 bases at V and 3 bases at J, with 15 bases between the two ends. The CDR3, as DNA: TGTGCCAGCAGTCCACAGGGTGTTCGGACAGATACGCAGTATTTT. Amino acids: CASSPQGVRTDTQYF. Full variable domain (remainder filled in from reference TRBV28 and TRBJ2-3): DVKVTQSSRYLVKRTGEKVFLECVQDMDHENMFWYRQDPGLGLRLIYFSYDVKMKEKGDIPEGYSVSREKKERFSLILESASTNQTSMYLCASSPQGVRTDTQYFGPGTRLTVL.

This CDR3 is CASSVRSGSSYEQYF. The CDR3 DNA reads as TGCGCCAGCAGTGTTCGTAGCGGGAGCTCCTACGAGCAGTACTTC. This chain uses TRBV10-2 with TRBJ2-7; 9 bases align to TRBD2. With 4 bases clipped from V and 0 bases from J, the junction kept 4 bases outside the gene matches. This CDR3 has 15 amino acids. From germline, CDR1 is WSHSY and CDR2 SAAADI.

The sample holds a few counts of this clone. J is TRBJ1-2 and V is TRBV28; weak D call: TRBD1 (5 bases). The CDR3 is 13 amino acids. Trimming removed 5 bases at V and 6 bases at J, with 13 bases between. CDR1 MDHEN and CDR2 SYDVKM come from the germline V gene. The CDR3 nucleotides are TGTGCCAGCAGTCCCGACAGACTCAATGGCTACACCTTC. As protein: CASSPDRLNGYTF.

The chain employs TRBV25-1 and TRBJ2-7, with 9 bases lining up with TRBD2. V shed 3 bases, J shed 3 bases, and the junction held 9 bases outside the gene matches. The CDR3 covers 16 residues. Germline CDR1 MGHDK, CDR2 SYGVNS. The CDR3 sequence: CASSEDWVAGVYEQYF. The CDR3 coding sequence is TGTGCCAGCAGTGAGGACTGGGTAGCGGGAGTCTACGAGCAGTACTTC.

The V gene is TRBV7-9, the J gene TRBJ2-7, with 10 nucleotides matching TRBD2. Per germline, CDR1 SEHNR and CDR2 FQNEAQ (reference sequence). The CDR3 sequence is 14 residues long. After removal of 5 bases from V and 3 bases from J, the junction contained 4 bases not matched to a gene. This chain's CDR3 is CASSVASGSYEQYF. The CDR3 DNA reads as TGTGCCAGCAGCGTCGCTAGCGGGAGCTACGAGCAGTACTTC.

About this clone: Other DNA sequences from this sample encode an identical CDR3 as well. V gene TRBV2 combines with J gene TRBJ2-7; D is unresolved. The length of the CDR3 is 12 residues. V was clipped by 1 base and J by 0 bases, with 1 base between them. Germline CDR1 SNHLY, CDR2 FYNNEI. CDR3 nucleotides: TGTGCCAGCAGTGAAGGCTCCTACGAGCAGTACTTC. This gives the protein CASSEGSYEQYF.

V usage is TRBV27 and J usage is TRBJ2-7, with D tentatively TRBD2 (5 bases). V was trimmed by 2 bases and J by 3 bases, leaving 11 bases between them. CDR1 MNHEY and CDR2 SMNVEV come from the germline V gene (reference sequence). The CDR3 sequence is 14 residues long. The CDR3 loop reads CASSLSGPGYEQYF. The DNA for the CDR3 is TGTGCCAGCAGTTTAAGCGGACCCGGCTACGAGCAGTACTTC.

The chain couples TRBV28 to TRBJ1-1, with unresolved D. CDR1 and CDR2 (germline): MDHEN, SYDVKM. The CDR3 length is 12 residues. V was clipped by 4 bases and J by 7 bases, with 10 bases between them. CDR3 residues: CASSWASNEAFF. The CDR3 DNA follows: TGTGCCAGCAGTTGGGCGAGCAATGAAGCTTTCTTT.

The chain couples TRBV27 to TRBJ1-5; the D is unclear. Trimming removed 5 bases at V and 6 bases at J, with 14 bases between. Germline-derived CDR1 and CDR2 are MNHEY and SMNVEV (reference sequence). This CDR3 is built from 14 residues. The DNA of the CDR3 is TGTGCCAGCAGTACCTACGGGGAGGGTCAGCCCCAGCATTTT. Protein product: CASSTYGEGQPQHF.

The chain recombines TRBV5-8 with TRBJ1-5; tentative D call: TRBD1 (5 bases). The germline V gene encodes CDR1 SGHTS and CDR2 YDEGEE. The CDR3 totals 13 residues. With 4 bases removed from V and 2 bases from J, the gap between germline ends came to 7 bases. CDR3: CASSVTGNQPQHF. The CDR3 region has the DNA TGTGCCAGCAGCGTGACAGGCAATCAGCCCCAGCATTTT.

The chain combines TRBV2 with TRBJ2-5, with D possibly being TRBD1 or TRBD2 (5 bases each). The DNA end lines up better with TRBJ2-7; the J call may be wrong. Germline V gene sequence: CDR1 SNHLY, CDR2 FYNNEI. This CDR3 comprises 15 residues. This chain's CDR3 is CASSELGRGNYEQYF. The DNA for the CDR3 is TGTGCCAGCAGTGAACTGGGACGGGGTAACTACGAGCAGTACTTC.

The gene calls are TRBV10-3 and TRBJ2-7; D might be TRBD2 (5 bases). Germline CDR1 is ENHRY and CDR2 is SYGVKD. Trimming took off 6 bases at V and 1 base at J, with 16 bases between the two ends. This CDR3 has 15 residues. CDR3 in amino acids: CAISSPSNLSYEQYF. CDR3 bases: TGTGCCATCAGCTCCCCTAGCAACCTATCCTACGAGCAGTACTTC.

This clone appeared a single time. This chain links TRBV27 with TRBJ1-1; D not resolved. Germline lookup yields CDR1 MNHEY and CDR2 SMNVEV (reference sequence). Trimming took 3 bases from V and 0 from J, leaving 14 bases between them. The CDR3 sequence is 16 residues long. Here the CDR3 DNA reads TGTGCCAGCAGTTTCCTCATGGGTGGGATGAACACTGAAGCTTTCTTT. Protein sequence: CASSFLMGGMNTEAFF.

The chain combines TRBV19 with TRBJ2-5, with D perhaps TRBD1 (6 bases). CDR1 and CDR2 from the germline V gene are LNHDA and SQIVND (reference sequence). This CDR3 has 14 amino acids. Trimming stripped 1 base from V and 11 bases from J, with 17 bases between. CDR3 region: CASSIGTLHREQYF. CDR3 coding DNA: TGTGCCAGTAGTATAGGGACCCTTCACAGGGAGCAGTACTTC.

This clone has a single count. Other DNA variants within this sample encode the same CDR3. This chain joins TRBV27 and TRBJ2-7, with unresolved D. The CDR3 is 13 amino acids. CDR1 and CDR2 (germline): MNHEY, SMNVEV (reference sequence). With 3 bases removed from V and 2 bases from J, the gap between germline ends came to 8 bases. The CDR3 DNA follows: TGTGCCAGCAGTTTCTCCCCGACCTACGAGCAGTACTTC. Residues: CASSFSPTYEQYF.

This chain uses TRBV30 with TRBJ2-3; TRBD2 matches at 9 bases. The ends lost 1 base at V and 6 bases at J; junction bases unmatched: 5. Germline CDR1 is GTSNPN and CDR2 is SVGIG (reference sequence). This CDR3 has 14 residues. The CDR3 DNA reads TGTGCCTGGAGTGGGTTAGCGGGAGTGGATACGCAGTATTTT. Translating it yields CAWSGLAGVDTQYF.

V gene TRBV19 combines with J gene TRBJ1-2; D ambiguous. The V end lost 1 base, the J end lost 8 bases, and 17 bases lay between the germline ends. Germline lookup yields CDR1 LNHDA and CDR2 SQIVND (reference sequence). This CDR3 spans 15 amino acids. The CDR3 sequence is CASSIVPGALVGYTF. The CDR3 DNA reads TGTGCCAGTAGTATAGTCCCAGGAGCGCTTGTCGGCTACACCTTC.

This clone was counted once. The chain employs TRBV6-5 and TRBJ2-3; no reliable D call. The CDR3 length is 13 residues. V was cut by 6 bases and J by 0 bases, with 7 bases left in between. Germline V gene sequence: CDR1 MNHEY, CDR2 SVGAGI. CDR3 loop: CASSLDSTDTQYF. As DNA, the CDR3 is TGTGCCAGCAGCCTGGACAGCACAGATACGCAGTATTTT.